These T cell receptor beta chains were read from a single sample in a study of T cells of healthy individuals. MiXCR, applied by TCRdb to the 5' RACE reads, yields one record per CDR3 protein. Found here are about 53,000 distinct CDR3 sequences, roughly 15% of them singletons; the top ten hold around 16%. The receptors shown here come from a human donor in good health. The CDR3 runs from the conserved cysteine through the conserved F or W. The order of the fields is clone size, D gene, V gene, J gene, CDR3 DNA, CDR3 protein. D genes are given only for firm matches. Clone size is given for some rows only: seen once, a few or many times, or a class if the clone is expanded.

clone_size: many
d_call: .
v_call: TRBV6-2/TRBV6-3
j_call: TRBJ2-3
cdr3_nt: TGTGCCAGCACCTCACAGGGACTGCGCACAGATACGCAGTATTTT
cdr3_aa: CASTSQGLRTDTQYF

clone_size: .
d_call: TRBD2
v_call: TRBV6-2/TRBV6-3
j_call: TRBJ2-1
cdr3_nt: TGTGCCAGCAGTTACTCCCTAGCGGGGAGCTCCTACAATGAGCAGTTCTTC
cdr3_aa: CASSYSLAGSSYNEQFF

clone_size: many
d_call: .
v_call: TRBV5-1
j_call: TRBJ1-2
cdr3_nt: TGCGCCAGCAGCTCGGGGGGTACGGGACCGGGCTATGGCTACACCTTC
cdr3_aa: CASSSGGTGPGYGYTF

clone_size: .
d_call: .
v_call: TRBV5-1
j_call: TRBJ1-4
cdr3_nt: TGCGCCAGCAGCTTGGTTTCCGGGCTGAATGAAAAACTGTTTTTT
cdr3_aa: CASSLVSGLNEKLFF

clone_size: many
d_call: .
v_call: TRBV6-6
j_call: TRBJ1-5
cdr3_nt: TGTGCCAGCAGGGCACAGGTGGAGGGCAATCAGCCCCAGCATTTT
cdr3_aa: CASRAQVEGNQPQHF

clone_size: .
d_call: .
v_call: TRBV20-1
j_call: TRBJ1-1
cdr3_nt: TGCAGTGCCGGACACGAATCGAACACTGAAGCTTTCTTT
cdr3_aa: CSAGHESNTEAFF

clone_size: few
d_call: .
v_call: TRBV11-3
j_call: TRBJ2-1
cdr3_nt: TGTGCCAGCAGCTTGCGGGCCGGTGATGAGCAGTTCTTC
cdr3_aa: CASSLRAGDEQFF

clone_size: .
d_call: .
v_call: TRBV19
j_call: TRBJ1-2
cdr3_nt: TGTGCCAGTAGTCGTGGGCGGAGCCTTGAGTACTCCTTC
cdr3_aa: CASSRGRSLEYSF

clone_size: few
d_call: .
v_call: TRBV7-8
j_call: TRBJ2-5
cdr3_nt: TGTGCCAGCAGCTTATCTGCAGTCCAAGAGACCCAGTACTTC
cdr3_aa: CASSLSAVQETQYF

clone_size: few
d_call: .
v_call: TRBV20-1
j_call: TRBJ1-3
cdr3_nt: TGCAGTGCTAGAGCGACAGCTGACTCTGGAAACACCATATATTTT
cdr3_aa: CSARATADSGNTIYF

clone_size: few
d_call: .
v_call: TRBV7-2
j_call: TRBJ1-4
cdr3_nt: TGTGCCAGCAGCCCCGGAGGGGTCACTAATGAAAAACTGTTTTTT
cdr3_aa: CASSPGGVTNEKLFF

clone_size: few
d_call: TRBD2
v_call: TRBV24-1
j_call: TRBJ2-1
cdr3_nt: TGTGCCACCAGTGATCAACTAGCGGGAGGGCCGCGATCCTACAATGAGCAGTTCTTC
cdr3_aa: CATSDQLAGGPRSYNEQFF

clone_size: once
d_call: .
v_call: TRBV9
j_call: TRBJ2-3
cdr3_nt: TGTGCCAGCAGCGTAGACCTGAGGTTTATCACAGATACGCAGTATTTT
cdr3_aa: CASSVDLRFITDTQYF

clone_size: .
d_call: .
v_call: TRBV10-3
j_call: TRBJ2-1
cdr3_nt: TGTGCCATCAGCGATGACCCGGGGACCTACAATGAGCAGTTCTTC
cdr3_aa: CAISDDPGTYNEQFF